The clone carrying this T cell receptor beta chain showed up just a few times. Other DNA sequences within the sample encode an identical CDR3. The sample belongs to a study of blood T cell repertoires in COVID-19. Background on the study: PBMCs, B-cell-depleted T cells, or T cells were the source of the cDNA or gDNA that made up the material.

The germline CDR1 and CDR2 sequences are LNHNV and YYDKDF (reference sequence). CDR3 length: 12 residues. V lost 4 bases and J lost 4, with 7 bases in between. In the source study's methods: Reference gene primers were amplified, and this amplification served to estimate nucleated cell counts. Here immunoSEQ multiplex PCR was the method, and the copy in TCRdb shows in-frame clones only, minus some. V, J and clone size are those of that table, while D and trimming were read from the DNA. The sample carries roughly 87,000 clones, 86% recorded once. The TCR comes from a human donor in a cohort sampled during active COVID-19. V usage is TRBV15 and J usage is TRBJ2-5; no reliable D call. Sequencing input: peripheral blood. CDR3 in amino acids: CATSTERETQYF. The CDR3, as DNA: TGTGCCACCAGCACGGAGCGAGAGACCCAGTACTTC.